Shown below are 5 T cell receptor beta chains from a single sample sequenced in a study of blood T cell repertoires in COVID-19. TCRdb's copy holds only in-frame clones and misses some; the assay was immunoSEQ multiplex PCR. The repertoire holds 140,000 to 150,000 clones, with 88% as singletons. The specimen was peripheral blood. The receptors were sampled from a woman in her fifties or sixties with acute or convalescent COVID-19.

The chain is built from TRBV6-2 or TRBV6-3 and TRBJ1-4, with TRBD1 matching 7 bases. The germline CDR1 and CDR2 sequences are MNHEY and SVGEGT. CDR3 length equals 15 residues. With 2 bases clipped from V and 2 bases from J, the junction kept 2 bases outside the gene matches. The CDR3 nucleotides read TGTGCCAGCAGTTACACCAGGGGGACTAATGAAAAACTGTTTTTT. Protein: CASSYTRGTNEKLFF.

The V call is TRBV5-6, the J call TRBJ1-2; D possibly corresponds to TRBD1 (5 bases). The ends were cut back, 6 bases at V and 7 bases at J, with 16 bases in the middle. The CDR3 is made up of 13 amino acids. Germline V lookup: CDR1 SGHDT, CDR2 YYEEEE. CDR3 DNA sequence: TGTGCCAGCATCCGGGGAGGGGTATTTGGCTACACCTTC. Protein: CASIRGGVFGYTF.

The gene calls are TRBV29-1 and TRBJ2-3; D gene uncertain. CDR3 size: 12 residues. Germline V CDR1 and CDR2: SQVTM, ANQGSEA. V shed 3 bases and J shed 2 bases, with 6 bases lying between them. The CDR3 loop is CSVDLATDTQYF. CDR3 coding DNA: TGCAGCGTTGACCTGGCCACAGATACGCAGTATTTT.

J is TRBJ2-5 and V is TRBV6-2 or TRBV6-3; D is ambiguous. V lost 2 bases and J 2 bases, leaving 3 bases between the germline ends. Germline values: CDR1 MNHEY, CDR2 SVGEGT. This CDR3 spans 12 amino acids. DNA for the CDR3: TGTGCCAGCAGTTACACACAAGAGACCCAGTACTTC. Encoded protein: CASSYTQETQYF.

The V and J genes are TRBV7-9 and TRBJ1-5; 7 nucleotides agree with TRBD1. Per germline, CDR1 SEHNR and CDR2 FQNEAQ (reference sequence). The CDR3 length is 14 residues. Losses at the gene ends were 1 base for V and 6 bases for J; bases not matched to a gene: 3. The CDR3 DNA is TGTGCCAGCAGCTTAGGACAGGGAAGTCAGCCCCAGCATTTT. It is translated as CASSLGQGSQPQHF.